Below, one T cell receptor (beta chain) is given with its context. These data are taken from a study of shared clonotypes between healthy human individuals. Unmatched junction bases numbered 4, after V lost 2 bases and J lost 0 bases. CDR3 length: 15 residues. Germline V gene sequence: CDR1 MNHEY, CDR2 SVGAGI. Data came from immunoSEQ multiplex PCR; TCRdb stores just in-frame clones and leaves some out. The sample includes a few million clones, roughly 95% of them seen just once. The chain is built from TRBV6-5 and TRBJ2-7; TRBD1 matches 7 bases. Material for sequencing was naive CD4+ T cells sorted from blood. Subset specified: CD45RA+ positively selected. The clonotype originates from a man aged 18-30 years in good health. The CDR3 DNA sequence: TGTGCCAGCAGTTACGCGTGGACAGGCTCCTACGAGCAGTACTTC. Translated, it gives CASSYAWTGSYEQYF.